This TCR beta chain was found in a study of T cells in Graves' hyperthyroidism and ophthalmopathy. Study-wide findings and caveats: Patients with ophthalmopathy were separated from those with stable hyperthyroidism by a 13 V-J model.

CDR1 is DFQATT, CDR2 SNEGSKA, per germline (reference sequence). Trimming removed 6 bases from V and 8 bases from J, with 16 bases in between. This CDR3 comprises 12 residues. Any patient presenting with uncontrolled infection, other autoimmune disease, pregnancy or lactation was left out. At least ten counts were recorded for this clonotype. No antigen is known for it. There were TCR beta CDR3 regions amplified from RNA transcripts. First-round RT-PCR with HTBI primers amplified the TCR CDR3 region. A single record per CDR3 protein comes from TCRdb applying MiXCR to the multiplex PCR reads. The sample lists around 520,000 distinct CDR3 sequences; less than 25% were seen once.

Input material: blood. This clonotype was obtained from a woman aged 30 to 39 with Graves' ophthalmopathy. The chain combines TRBV20-1 with TRBJ1-1; D unresolved. The CDR3 DNA is TGCAGTGCCCCAGGACCTTGGGAGGAAGCTTTCTTT. Encoded protein: CSAPGPWEEAFF.